This passage covers 17 T cell receptor beta chains from one sample sequenced in a study of vaccination effects on CD4 cells after COVID-19. This table comes from immunoSEQ multiplex PCR, and its TCRdb copy is limited to in-frame clones, with some not included. This table has under 25,000 clones, approximately 80% appearing once. Prior to sequencing, the ViraFEST assay stimulated PBMC with viral peptide pools, which expanded the antigen-specific CD4+ T cells. Culturing for nine to ten days preceded CD4+ T cell isolation. Each participant was administered two doses of either the BNT162b2 or the mRNA-1273 vaccine. For these TCRs, the target antigens are not known. The sequencing here drew on CD4+ T cells from PBMCs cultured with SARS-CoV-2 spike peptides, taken after COVID-19 vaccination. These receptor sequences come from a human donor who received a COVID-19 vaccine. Some clones in this sample may be carry-over from other donors' samples.

The chain combines TRBV9 with TRBJ1-3, with 7 bases aligning to TRBD1. CDR1 is SGDLS and CDR2 is YYNGEE in the germline V gene. V lost 3 bases to trimming and J lost 2 bases; unmatched junction nucleotides: 2. The CDR3 spans 14 residues. The CDR3 protein is CASSADRAGNTIYF. The CDR3 bases are TGTGCCAGCAGCGCCGACAGGGCTGGAAACACCATATATTTT.

The chain links TRBV15 to TRBJ2-2, with TRBD2 matching over 8 bases. This CDR3 region has 17 residues. Germline V gene sequence: CDR1 LNHNV, CDR2 YYDKDF (reference sequence). The V segment lost 1 base and the J segment 5 bases; nucleotides outside the gene matches: 9. CDR3 loop: CATSRGGVAGWTGELFF. Written as DNA, the CDR3 is TGTGCCACCAGCAGAGGCGGGGTAGCGGGATGGACCGGGGAGCTGTTTTTT.

CDR3 nucleotide sequence: TGTGCCAGCAGCAGCATACAGGGGGTCGCAGGCGGGGAGCTGTTTTTT. This gives the protein CASSSIQGVAGGELFF. The chain carries TRBV5-6 and TRBJ2-2, with 8 bases lining up with TRBD1. This CDR3 has 16 amino acids. Trimming took 4 bases from V and 7 from J; bases not matched to a gene: 12. CDR1 and CDR2 (germline): SGHDT, YYEEEE.

The chain has TRBV7-9 and TRBJ2-5; tentatively, D is TRBD2 (6 bases). The CDR3 is 15 residues long. Trimming removed 6 bases at V and 4 bases at J, with 18 bases between. In germline, CDR1 is SEHNR, CDR2 FQNEAQ (reference sequence). The CDR3 spells CASRPSRGGGETQYF. CDR3 sequence (DNA): TGTGCCAGCAGACCTAGCCGGGGAGGCGGAGAGACCCAGTACTTC.

The genes are TRBV29-1 and TRBJ1-1; D possibly corresponds to TRBD1 (5 bases). Trimming removed 1 base from V and 6 bases from J, with 6 bases in between. CDR1 is SQVTM, CDR2 ANQGSEA, per germline. There are 11 residues in the CDR3. CDR3 in DNA: TGCAGCGTTGAAGCGACAGCTGAAGCTTTCTTT. Amino acids: CSVEATAEAFF. The whole variable domain, filled in from reference TRBV29-1 and TRBJ1-1, reads SAVISQKPSRDICQRGTSLTIQCQVDSQVTMMFWYRQQPGQSLTLIATANQGSEATYESGFVIDKFPISRPNLTFSTLTVSNMSPEDSSIYLCSVEATAEAFFGQGTRLTVV.

This clone was picked up a small number of times. The chain recombines TRBV5-1 with TRBJ1-2; the match to TRBD1 covers 7 bases. CDR3 length: 14 residues. Germline CDR1 reads SGHRS; CDR2 reads YFSETQ. Trimming took 4 bases from V and 6 from J; bases not matched to a gene: 9. Here the CDR3 DNA reads TGCGCCAGCAGCCAATTAACAGGGGAAGATGGCTACACCTTC. The encoded protein is CASSQLTGEDGYTF.

This clone was seen a single time. This chain joins TRBV19 and TRBJ1-1; D is perhaps TRBD1 (5 bases). V lost 6 bases to trimming and J lost 5 bases, with 13 bases between them. Germline CDR1 reads LNHDA; CDR2 reads SQIVND (reference sequence). The CDR3 sequence is 13 residues long. The CDR3 DNA is TGTGCCAGTAGCGAAGGGGTTGAGACTGAAGCTTTCTTT. Translated: CASSEGVETEAFF.

The CDR3 nucleotides are TGTGCCAGCAGCTTGCTCGGGGGTAGTAGTGAGCAGTTCTTC. Its translation is CASSLLGGSSEQFF. The chain has TRBV11-3 and TRBJ2-1, with D maybe TRBD2 (6 bases). The CDR3 totals 14 residues. CDR1 SGHNT and CDR2 YENEEA come from the germline V gene. Trimming pared 3 bases from V and 9 bases from J, leaving 15 bases between.

The chain is built from TRBV5-1 and TRBJ2-7; perhaps D is TRBD1 or TRBD2 (5 bases each). The CDR3 loop spans 13 amino acids. Germline loops: CDR1 SGHRS, CDR2 YFSETQ. Trimming pared 0 bases from V and 5 bases from J, leaving 9 bases between. DNA for the CDR3: TGCGCCAGCAGCTTGGGGCAGGGAGACGAGCAGTACGTC. Its protein is CASSLGQGDEQYV.

J is TRBJ2-6 and V is TRBV5-4; D call uncertain. CDR3 length equals 14 residues. Germline assignment: CDR1 SGHNT and CDR2 YYREEE (reference sequence). Trimming removed 1 base at V and 4 bases at J, with 6 bases between. CDR3 nucleotide sequence: TGTGCCAGCAGCTTGACAGACGGGGCCAACGTCCTGACTTTC. This translates into CASSLTDGANVLTF.

The V gene is TRBV5-4, the J gene TRBJ1-2; unclear D gene. The CDR3 has 13 amino acids. The V gene's germline CDR1 is SGHNT and CDR2 YYREEE (reference sequence). V lost 0 bases, J lost 2 bases, and 5 bases lay in between. CDR3 protein: CASSLAGNYGYTF. In nucleotides, the CDR3 is TGTGCCAGCAGCTTGGCGGGAAACTATGGCTACACCTTC.

The V call is TRBV6-4, the J call TRBJ2-1, with D maybe TRBD2 (7 bases). V dropped 9 bases and J dropped 9 bases, with 12 bases sitting between them. Per the germline V gene, CDR1 is MRHNA and CDR2 is SNTAGT. This CDR3 contains 11 residues. CDR3 loop: CASREGGEQFF. DNA for the CDR3: TGTGCCAGTAGGGAGGGGGGTGAGCAGTTCTTC.

DNA for the CDR3: TGTGCCAGCAGTTCCGCCGGGAATAAAGAGACCCAGTACTTC. It is translated as CASSSAGNKETQYF. V usage is TRBV28 and J usage is TRBJ2-5, with D perhaps matching TRBD2 (5 bases). CDR1 is MDHEN, CDR2 SYDVKM, per germline. V lost 4 bases to trimming and J lost 3 bases, with 12 bases between them. CDR3 size: 14 residues. The whole variable domain, filled in from reference TRBV28 and TRBJ2-5, reads DVKVTQSSRYLVKRTGEKVFLECVQDMDHENMFWYRQDPGLGLRLIYFSYDVKMKEKGDIPEGYSVSREKKERFSLILESASTNQTSMYLCASSSAGNKETQYFGPGTRLLVL.

V and J are TRBV6-1 and TRBJ2-3; maybe TRBD2 (5 bases). CDR1 and CDR2 from the germline V gene are MNHNS and SASEGT. The CDR3 consists of 16 residues. V was clipped by 3 bases and J by 6 bases, with 19 bases between them. CDR3 region: CASSERTRERWDTQYF. In DNA, the CDR3 is TGTGCCAGCAGTGAGAGAACTAGGGAGAGATGGGATACGCAGTATTTT.

Here the CDR3 reads CASSQAEAADEKLFF. In DNA, the CDR3 is TGCGCCAGCAGCCAAGCCGAGGCTGCGGATGAAAAACTGTTTTTT. The chain combines TRBV4-1 with TRBJ1-4, with D unresolved. The CDR3 consists of 15 residues. V lost 1 base and J 6 bases, leaving 12 bases between the germline ends. Germline CDR1 MGHRA, CDR2 YSYEKL.

V gene TRBV3-1 (or the pseudogene TRBV3-2) combines with J gene TRBJ2-6; maybe TRBD1 (6 bases). Germline assignment: CDR1 LGHDT and CDR2 YNNKEL (reference sequence). The CDR3 spans 17 residues. V gave up 0 bases and J gave up 4 bases, with 13 bases separating them. The DNA for the CDR3 is TGTGCCAGCAGCCAAGATCCGCGGACAGCGGGGGCCAACGTCCTGACTTTC. It translates to CASSQDPRTAGANVLTF.

This clone was seen once. V usage is TRBV4-2 and J usage is TRBJ2-5, with 12 bases identical to TRBD2. CDR1 and CDR2 from the germline V gene are LGHNA and YNFKEQ. The junction had 5 bases not matched to a gene; V was cut back by 4 bases and J by 5 bases. This CDR3 region has 15 residues. The CDR3 DNA reads as TGTGCCAGCAGCCCGCGGACTAGCGGGGTGGAGACCCAGTACTTC. Its protein is CASSPRTSGVETQYF.